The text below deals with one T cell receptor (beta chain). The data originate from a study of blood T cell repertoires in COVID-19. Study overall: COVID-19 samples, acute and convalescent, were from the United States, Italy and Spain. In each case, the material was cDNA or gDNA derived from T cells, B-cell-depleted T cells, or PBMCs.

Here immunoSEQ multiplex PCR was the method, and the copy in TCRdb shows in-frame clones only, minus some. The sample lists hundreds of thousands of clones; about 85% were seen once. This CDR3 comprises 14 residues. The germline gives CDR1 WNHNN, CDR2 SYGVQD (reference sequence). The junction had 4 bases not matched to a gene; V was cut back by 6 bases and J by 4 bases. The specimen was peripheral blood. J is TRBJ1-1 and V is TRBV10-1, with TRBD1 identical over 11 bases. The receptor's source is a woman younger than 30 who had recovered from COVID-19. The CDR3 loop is CASSMGQGGTEAFF. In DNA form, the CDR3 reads TGCGCCAGCAGCATGGGACAGGGGGGCACTGAAGCTTTCTTT.